This is a list of T cell receptor beta chains from one sample in a study of blood T cell repertoires in COVID-19. TCRdb keeps only in-frame clones here, not all; method: immunoSEQ multiplex PCR. This table has 200,000 to 250,000 clones, over 75% appearing once. Sequences were obtained from peripheral blood. All receptors come from a woman aged 70 to 79 with COVID-19, enrolled during active disease. Both conserved end residues are part of each CDR3. The D gene is left open where the match is weak. Rows may omit the clone size; those that give it use once, few, many or a size class.

V gene: TRBV7-8
J gene: TRBJ1-2
clone size: NA
D gene: NA
CDR3 protein: CASSSEVTANYGYTF
CDR3 DNA: TGTGCCAGCAGCTCAGAAGTCACAGCTAACTATGGCTACACCTTC

V gene: TRBV6-5
J gene: TRBJ1-1
clone size: NA
D gene: NA
CDR3 protein: CASSYGRRDTEAFF
CDR3 DNA: TGTGCCAGCAGTTACGGGAGGAGGGACACTGAAGCTTTCTTT

V gene: TRBV19
J gene: TRBJ2-3
clone size: NA
D gene: TRBD1
CDR3 protein: CAASFRQGAGDTQYF
CDR3 DNA: TGTGCCGCCTCCTTCCGACAGGGGGCTGGAGATACGCAGTATTTT

V gene: TRBV5-1
J gene: TRBJ1-2
clone size: NA
D gene: TRBD1
CDR3 protein: CASSLGDRDDGYTF
CDR3 DNA: TGCGCCAGCAGCTTGGGAGACAGGGACGATGGCTACACCTTC

V gene: TRBV7-2
J gene: TRBJ2-1
clone size: NA
D gene: NA
CDR3 protein: CASSLDWTAGRAFF
CDR3 DNA: TGTGCCAGCAGCTTAGACTGGACGGCGGGACGGGCGTTCTTC

V gene: TRBV27
J gene: TRBJ1-3
clone size: NA
D gene: NA
CDR3 protein: CASSSRGTSGNTIYF
CDR3 DNA: TGTGCCAGCAGTTCACGCGGGACGTCCGGAAACACCATATATTTT

V gene: TRBV5-1
J gene: TRBJ2-3
clone size: once
D gene: TRBD2
CDR3 protein: CASSFGGGATDTQYF
CDR3 DNA: TGCGCCAGCAGCTTCGGCGGGGGGGCAACAGATACGCAGTATTTT

V gene: TRBV4-2
J gene: TRBJ2-7
clone size: NA
D gene: TRBD1
CDR3 protein: CASSQPGQGVYEQYF
CDR3 DNA: TGTGCCAGCAGCCAGCCGGGACAGGGGGTCTACGAGCAGTACTTC

V gene: TRBV27
J gene: TRBJ2-1
clone size: NA
D gene: NA
CDR3 protein: CASSRDNEQFF
CDR3 DNA: TGTGCCAGCAGCCGCGACAATGAGCAGTTCTTC

V gene: TRBV7-2
J gene: TRBJ1-1
clone size: NA
D gene: TRBD1
CDR3 protein: CASSFLGQGGTEAFF
CDR3 DNA: TGTGCCAGCAGCTTCCTTGGACAGGGGGGAACTGAAGCTTTCTTT

V gene: TRBV5-1
J gene: TRBJ2-5
clone size: NA
D gene: TRBD1
CDR3 protein: CASSPRQGLWETQYF
CDR3 DNA: TGCGCCAGCAGCCCCAGACAGGGCTTATGGGAGACCCAGTACTTC

V gene: TRBV10-3
J gene: TRBJ1-1
clone size: NA
D gene: NA
CDR3 protein: CAIGPMNTEAFF
CDR3 DNA: TGTGCCATCGGCCCAATGAACACTGAAGCTTTCTTT

V gene: TRBV2
J gene: TRBJ2-1
clone size: NA
D gene: NA
CDR3 protein: CASSRLPPNEQFF
CDR3 DNA: TGTGCCAGCAGTCGACTCCCTCCCAATGAGCAGTTCTTC

V gene: TRBV4-3
J gene: TRBJ2-1
clone size: NA
D gene: NA
CDR3 protein: CASSQLRGMQFF
CDR3 DNA: TGCGCCAGCAGCCAACTTCGGGGAATGCAGTTCTTC

V gene: TRBV2
J gene: TRBJ1-5
clone size: NA
D gene: TRBD1
CDR3 protein: CASRGQGRHQPQHF
CDR3 DNA: TGTGCCAGCAGGGGACAGGGAAGGCATCAGCCCCAGCATTTT

V gene: TRBV19
J gene: TRBJ1-1
clone size: NA
D gene: NA
CDR3 protein: CASREGRTEAFF
CDR3 DNA: TGTGCCAGTAGGGAGGGAAGGACTGAAGCTTTCTTT

V gene: TRBV5-5
J gene: TRBJ2-5
clone size: NA
D gene: TRBD1
CDR3 protein: CASSLAGGIGQETQYF
CDR3 DNA: TGTGCCAGCAGCTTGGCAGGGGGAATCGGTCAAGAGACCCAGTACTTC

V gene: TRBV7-2
J gene: TRBJ2-5
clone size: NA
D gene: NA
CDR3 protein: CASSPLQGRSETQYF
CDR3 DNA: TGTGCCAGCAGCCCCCTTCAGGGCCGATCAGAGACCCAGTACTTC

V gene: TRBV10-3
J gene: TRBJ1-5
clone size: NA
D gene: NA
CDR3 protein: CAISEGNSNQPQHF
CDR3 DNA: TGTGCCATCAGTGAGGGCAATAGCAATCAGCCCCAGCATTTT

V gene: TRBV5-1
J gene: TRBJ2-7
clone size: NA
D gene: TRBD2
CDR3 protein: CASSKGLAGGTYEQYF
CDR3 DNA: TGCGCCAGCAGCAAGGGACTAGCGGGGGGAACCTACGAGCAGTACTTC

V gene: TRBV11-2
J gene: TRBJ1-6
clone size: NA
D gene: NA
CDR3 protein: CASSPLAGPNRGNSPLHF
CDR3 DNA: TGTGCCAGCAGCCCTCTGGCAGGCCCTAACCGAGGGAATTCACCCCTCCACTTT

V gene: TRBV11-3
J gene: TRBJ2-7
clone size: NA
D gene: NA
CDR3 protein: CASSLGTHYYEQYF
CDR3 DNA: TGTGCCAGCAGCTTAGGAACACATTACTACGAGCAGTACTTC

V gene: TRBV19
J gene: TRBJ1-5
clone size: NA
D gene: NA
CDR3 protein: CASTNNGADFKPQHF
CDR3 DNA: TGTGCCAGTACCAACAATGGGGCAGACTTTAAACCCCAGCATTTT

V gene: TRBV7-9
J gene: TRBJ1-5
clone size: few
D gene: TRBD1
CDR3 protein: CASSYGQGDQPQHF
CDR3 DNA: TGTGCCAGCAGCTACGGACAGGGCGATCAGCCCCAGCATTTT

V gene: TRBV7-3
J gene: TRBJ2-1
clone size: once
D gene: NA
CDR3 protein: CASSLNSRAGYNEQFF
CDR3 DNA: TGTGCCAGCAGCTTAAATTCCAGGGCGGGGTACAATGAGCAGTTCTTC

V gene: TRBV6-2/TRBV6-3
J gene: TRBJ2-2
clone size: NA
D gene: NA
CDR3 protein: CASSYSKVSRVAGELFF
CDR3 DNA: TGTGCCAGCAGTTACTCGAAAGTCTCCAGGGTCGCCGGGGAGCTGTTTTTT

V gene: TRBV3-1/TRBV3-2
J gene: TRBJ2-1
clone size: NA
D gene: NA
CDR3 protein: CASSPQGQAYNEQFF
CDR3 DNA: TGTGCCAGCAGCCCGCAGGGGCAGGCCTACAATGAGCAGTTCTTC